The clone carrying this TCR beta chain has a handful of counts. What it binds is unknown. CDR3 size: 17 residues. Germline CDR1 reads SQVTM; CDR2 reads ANQGSEA. With 4 bases removed from V and 3 bases from J, the gap between germline ends came to 24 bases. This entry comes from a study of beta chain features in type 1 diabetes. Study results and caveats: Across all four CD4+ subsets, people with type 1 diabetes showed modestly shorter TCRB CDR3s.

Isolated RNA was reverse transcribed in full, so expressed TCRB transcripts were sequenced. Profiled with immunoSEQ multiplex PCR; TCRdb holds only in-frame clones, not every one. The sample consists of about 710,000 clones, around an eighth of them appearing once. This receptor was obtained from a man aged 18 to 30 with type 1 diabetes. The V and J genes are TRBV29-1 and TRBJ1-1; no reliable D call. The sequencing sample was made of naive CD4+ T cells from blood. Written as DNA, the CDR3 is TGCAGCGTTGTGTATCCCTCACGGCGGTATTCCGACACTGAAGCTTTCTTT. Protein: CSVVYPSRRYSDTEAFF.